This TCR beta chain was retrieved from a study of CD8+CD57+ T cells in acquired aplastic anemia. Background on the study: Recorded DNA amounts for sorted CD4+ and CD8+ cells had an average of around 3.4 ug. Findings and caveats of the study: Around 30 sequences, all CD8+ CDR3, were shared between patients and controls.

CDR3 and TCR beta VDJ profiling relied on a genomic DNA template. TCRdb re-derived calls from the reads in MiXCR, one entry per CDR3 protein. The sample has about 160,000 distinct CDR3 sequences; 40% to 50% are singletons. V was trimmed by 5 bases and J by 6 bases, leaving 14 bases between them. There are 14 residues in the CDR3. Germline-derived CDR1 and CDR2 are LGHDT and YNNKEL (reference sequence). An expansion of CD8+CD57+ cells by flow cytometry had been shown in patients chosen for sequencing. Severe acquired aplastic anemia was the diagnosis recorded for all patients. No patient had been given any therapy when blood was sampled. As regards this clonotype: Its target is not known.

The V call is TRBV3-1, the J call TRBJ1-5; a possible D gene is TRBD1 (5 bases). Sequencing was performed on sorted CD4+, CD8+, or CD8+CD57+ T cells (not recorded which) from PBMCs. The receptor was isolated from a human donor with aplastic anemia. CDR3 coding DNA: TGTGCCAGCAGCTCAGGGCCCTGGGGTCAGCCCCAGCATTTT. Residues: CASSSGPWGQPQHF.